The TCR beta chain under discussion was sequenced for a study of cytomegalovirus exposure and HLA in healthy donors. Whole-study context: The 130 or so validation repertoires were reported in a later analysis to have been generated on the same platform as the roughly 720 first-cohort repertoires. Study-level points and caveats: Many donors carried some public TCRs, although rarity characterized most TCR sequences. In a later analysis, first-cohort TCR clusters were found to tend to co-occur in the approximately 120 validation repertoires. Among TCR beta chains, those listed as cytomegalovirus-associated numbered about 160.

CDR1 is SGHDT and CDR2 is YYEEEE in the germline V gene. Trimming took 4 bases from V and 5 from J, leaving 16 bases between them. This CDR3 region has 15 residues. Repertoires were generated with immunoSEQ multiplex PCR, while TCRdb's copy carries only in-frame clones and drops some. The table has 150,000 or so clones, more than 80% seen once. Note on this clone: No antigen is known for it.

The chain links TRBV5-6 to TRBJ2-1; possible D gene TRBD2, 5 bases. The sample comprised PBMCs. The sequence was obtained from a woman in her thirties in good health and CMV-seropositive. CDR3 DNA: TGTGCCAGCAGCCCCCTCCCCATCGGGGACAATGAGCAGTTCTTC. It specifies CASSPLPIGDNEQFF.